What follows are 18 T cell receptor beta chains derived from one specimen sequenced in a study of PD-L1 blockade in urothelial cancer. Profiled with immunoSEQ multiplex PCR; TCRdb holds only in-frame clones, not every one. Here the sample spans under 85,000 clones, approximately 90% being singletons. Specified time point: peripheral blood 6 weeks after treatment start. This specimen consisted of PBMCs, obtained around atezolizumab (anti-PD-L1) treatment. The receptors come from a woman older than 75 with urothelial cancer.

The gene calls are TRBV6-5 and TRBJ1-2, with unresolved D. The V and J ends lost 7 bases and 8 bases respectively, with 20 bases between them. CDR1 is MNHEY, CDR2 SVGAGI, per germline. The CDR3 length is 14 residues. The CDR3 region is CASMERSGFRGYTF. The CDR3 nucleotides read TGTGCCAGCATGGAGCGTAGCGGCTTTCGAGGCTACACCTTC.

This clone was counted a single time. CDR3 bases: TGTGCCACCAGCAGAGACCGGGGAATGGGCACTGAAGCTTTCTTT. It specifies CATSRDRGMGTEAFF. The rearrangement links TRBV15 to TRBJ1-1, with D hard to call. Germline-derived CDR1 and CDR2 are LNHNV and YYDKDF (reference sequence). With 0 bases removed from V and 4 bases from J, the gap between germline ends came to 12 bases. This CDR3 comprises 15 residues.

The genes are TRBV7-2 and TRBJ1-5; D uncertain. Trimming took 0 bases from V and 5 from J, leaving 14 bases between them. There are 16 residues in the CDR3. Germline CDR1 reads SGHTA; CDR2 reads FQGNSA. The CDR3 DNA reads TGTGCCAGCAGCTTAGCGCTCGGGAGGGAGGATCAGCCCCAGCATTTT. Translation gives CASSLALGREDQPQHF.

V is TRBV30 and J is TRBJ2-1; weak D call: TRBD2 (5 bases). Germline CDR1 reads GTSNPN; CDR2 reads SVGIG (reference sequence). The CDR3 extends over 20 amino acids. The ends were cut back, 5 bases at V and 0 bases at J, with 29 bases in the middle. Written as DNA, the CDR3 is TGTGCCTGGGCCGGCGCCCAGAGCGGAGTTCTACGAAGCTCCTACAATGAGCAGTTCTTC. It yields the protein CAWAGAQSGVLRSSYNEQFF.

This clone was found once. This chain's CDR3 is CASSWTSGINEQFF. CDR3 bases: TGCGCCAGCAGCTGGACTAGCGGGATCAATGAGCAGTTCTTC. The chain recombines TRBV5-1 with TRBJ2-1; 12 positions match TRBD2. This CDR3 region has 14 residues. CDR1 SGHRS and CDR2 YFSETQ come from the germline V gene. J lost 6 bases, V lost 3 bases, and 1 base had no gene match.

The V call is TRBV9, the J call TRBJ1-1; 12 bases are a match to TRBD1. J lost 0 bases, V lost 4 bases, and 10 bases had no gene match. The germline V gene has CDR1 SGDLS and CDR2 YYNGEE. This CDR3 is 18 amino acids long. CDR3 residues: CASSPPGQGASMNTEAFF. CDR3 coding DNA: TGTGCCAGCAGCCCCCCGGGACAGGGGGCATCAATGAACACTGAAGCTTTCTTT.

This clone was counted a few times. The rearrangement uses TRBV5-4 and TRBJ1-4, with 7 bases matching TRBD1. The CDR3 is 13 residues long. Germline trimming cut 7 bases from V and 0 bases from J; bases unmatched to any gene: 0. CDR1 SGHNT and CDR2 YYREEE come from the germline V gene (reference sequence). DNA for the CDR3: TGTGCCAGCGGGACAGCAACTAATGAAAAACTGTTTTTT. Encoded protein: CASGTATNEKLFF.

This chain uses TRBV4-2 with TRBJ1-5; D unresolved. The CDR3 length is 15 residues. CDR1 and CDR2 (germline): LGHNA, YNFKEQ. V was cut by 3 bases and J by 1 base, with 10 bases left in between. The CDR3 DNA reads as TGTGCCAGCAGCCAGCCGGGGTCGAGCAATCAGCCCCAGCATTTT. The encoded protein is CASSQPGSSNQPQHF.

The CDR3 nucleotides are TGTGCCAGCAGTTTTAGCGGGCGCTACACCTTC. This sequence encodes CASSFSGRYTF. The chain has TRBV27 and TRBJ1-2; D not resolved. The V end lost 3 bases, the J end lost 9 bases, and 8 bases lay between the germline ends. There are 11 residues in the CDR3. The V gene's germline CDR1 is MNHEY and CDR2 SMNVEV (reference sequence).

Concerning this clone: Other DNA sequences in the sample encode the same CDR3. V gene TRBV7-9 combines with J gene TRBJ2-1, with 8 bases identical to TRBD2. The trim removed 3 bases at V and 4 bases at J, leaving 5 bases unmatched. CDR1 is SEHNR, CDR2 FQNEAQ, per germline (reference sequence). This CDR3 contains 15 residues. The CDR3 loop reads CASSLGSGKYNEQFF. Here the CDR3 DNA reads TGTGCCAGCAGCTTGGGTAGCGGGAAATACAATGAGCAGTTCTTC. Combining the CDR3 with reference TRBV7-9 and TRBJ2-1 gives the whole variable domain DTGVSQNPRHKITKRGQNVTFRCDPISEHNRLYWYRQTLGQGPEFLTYFQNEAQLEKSRLLSDRFSAERPKGSFSTLEIQRTEQGDSAMYLCASSLGSGKYNEQFFGPGTRLTVL.

The chain employs TRBV27 and TRBJ1-1; TRBD1 aligns across 8 bases. The ends lost 1 base at V and 5 bases at J; junction bases unmatched: 15. The CDR3 spans 18 residues. CDR1 is MNHEY, CDR2 SMNVEV, per germline (reference sequence). CDR3 in amino acids: CASSLYPPGGQANTEAFF. CDR3 bases: TGTGCCAGCAGTTTATATCCCCCGGGGGGACAGGCGAATACTGAAGCTTTCTTT.

The chain has TRBV11-2 and TRBJ2-1, with D unresolved. The CDR3 consists of 15 residues. The V gene's germline CDR1 is SGHAT and CDR2 FQNNGV. Trimming removed 5 bases from V and 0 bases from J, with 11 bases in between. For the CDR3, the DNA is TGTGCCAGCAGCGCAACCCCGAGCTCCTACAATGAGCAGTTCTTC. It specifies CASSATPSSYNEQFF.

This chain joins TRBV7-9 and TRBJ2-7; 7 positions agree with TRBD2. This CDR3 comprises 16 residues. The J segment lost 3 bases and the V segment lost 2 bases, leaving 10 bases of the junction unmatched. Germline V gives CDR1 SEHNR, CDR2 FQNEAQ (reference sequence). The CDR3 sequence: CASSLLSLGEGYEQYF. In nucleotides, the CDR3 is TGTGCCAGCAGCTTATTGTCTCTGGGGGAGGGCTACGAGCAGTACTTC.

V is TRBV9 and J is TRBJ2-5, with a weak D call TRBD2 (5 bases). This CDR3 comprises 15 residues. CDR1 and CDR2 (germline): SGDLS, YYNGEE. V dropped 0 bases and J dropped 4 bases, with 13 bases sitting between them. DNA for the CDR3: TGTGCCAGCAGCGTAGCTCCTAGCTCCGGAGAGACCCAGTACTTC. Protein sequence: CASSVAPSSGETQYF. The full variable domain, rest sourced from reference TRBV9 and TRBJ2-5, is DSGVTQTPKHLITATGQRVTLRCSPRSGDLSVYWYQQSLDQGLQFLIQYYNGEERAKGNILERFSAQQFPDLHSELNLSSLELGDSALYFCASSVAPSSGETQYFGPGTRLLVL.

This CDR3 is CASSLDFGGDGYTF. The DNA of the CDR3 is TGTGCCAGCAGCTTGGATTTTGGGGGCGATGGCTACACCTTC. This chain joins TRBV5-4 and TRBJ1-2; perhaps TRBD1 as D (6 bases). The CDR3 is 14 residues long. The germline V gene has CDR1 SGHNT and CDR2 YYREEE (reference sequence). Deletions cut 0 bases from V and 6 bases from J, with 12 bases between.

This clone was counted once. The V call is TRBV19, the J call TRBJ1-1; D possibly corresponds to TRBD1 (5 bases). This CDR3 region has 15 residues. Germline CDR1 LNHDA, CDR2 SQIVND (reference sequence). Trimming took off 7 bases at V and 1 base at J, with 16 bases between the two ends. This CDR3 reads CASTLGGMRNTEAFF. CDR3 bases: TGTGCCAGTACCCTCGGGGGGATGAGGAACACTGAAGCTTTCTTT. Supplemented by reference TRBV19 and TRBJ1-1, the full variable domain reads DGGITQSPKYLFRKEGQNVTLSCEQNLNHDAMYWYRQDPGQGLRLIYYSQIVNDFQKGDIAEGYSVSREKKESFPLTVTSAQKNPTAFYLCASTLGGMRNTEAFFGQGTRLTVV.

This rearrangement joins TRBV27 to TRBJ2-3; 10 bases line up with TRBD2. This CDR3 region has 14 residues. The germline V gene encodes CDR1 MNHEY and CDR2 SMNVEV (reference sequence). With V trimmed by 6 bases and J by 4 bases, 4 bases remained unmatched. For the CDR3, the DNA is TGTGCCAGCAGGCTAGCGGGAGTTTCAGATACGCAGTATTTT. Protein product: CASRLAGVSDTQYF.

The V and J genes are TRBV30 and TRBJ2-5; 7 positions match TRBD1. Germline V gene sequence: CDR1 GTSNPN, CDR2 SVGIG (reference sequence). This CDR3 spans 12 amino acids. The V and J ends lost 2 bases and 4 bases, in that order; junction bases with no gene match: 1. The CDR3 is CAWSNRGETQYF. The CDR3, as DNA: TGTGCCTGGAGTAACAGGGGAGAGACCCAGTACTTC.